This T cell receptor (beta chain) appears in the sequencing data of a study of cytomegalovirus exposure and HLA in healthy donors. Study-wide background: Early on, a data release was issued that held about 85 million unique TCRs from HLA-typed donors.

PCR primers comprised 60 Vbeta and 13 Jbeta primers. Data came from immunoSEQ multiplex PCR; TCRdb stores just in-frame clones and leaves some out. Here the sample spans 150,000 to 200,000 clones, around 73% being singletons. This clone occurred a few times. Antigen specificity is unknown. Whole-study results and caveats: Later genetic work tied a missense DCLRE1C variant to beta-chain V and J trimming. An observed cluster of highly shared sequence variants was recorded as a likely sequencing artifact.

CDR3 length: 15 amino acids. V lost 6 bases and J lost 6, with 18 bases in between. Germline CDR1 and CDR2: LGHNT and FRNRAP. The sample consisted of PBMCs. The chain recombines TRBV12-5 with TRBJ2-1, with D possibly matching TRBD1 (8 bases). This TCR came from a man in his sixties in good health and CMV-seronegative. The CDR3 sequence: CASGSGQGGGNEQFF. CDR3 in DNA: TGTGCTAGTGGCTCCGGACAGGGAGGGGGCAATGAGCAGTTCTTC.